The 18 T cell receptor beta chains listed next were all sequenced from one sample in a study of cytomegalovirus exposure and HLA in healthy donors. With 60 Vbeta and 13 Jbeta primers, the PCR was carried out. Generated by immunoSEQ multiplex PCR, the TCRdb table keeps only in-frame clones and is missing some. This table holds 170,000 or so clones, around 86% found once. The specimen sequenced was PBMCs. The receptors here all came from a man aged 50 to 59 in good health and CMV-seronegative.

V usage is TRBV29-1 and J usage is TRBJ2-7; 8 bases fit TRBD2. V dropped 1 base and J dropped 2; count of bases not matched to a gene: 7. Germline CDR1 is SQVTM and CDR2 is ANQGSEA. The CDR3 sequence is 15 residues long. CDR3: CSVEGALAGTYEQYF. Written as DNA, the CDR3 is TGCAGCGTTGAAGGGGCCTTAGCGGGAACCTACGAGCAGTACTTC.

J is TRBJ2-4 and V is TRBV5-4; the match to TRBD1 covers 8 bases. V lost 4 bases and J lost 0; bases outside the gene matches: 6. Germline loops: CDR1 SGHNT, CDR2 YYREEE (reference sequence). The length of the CDR3 is 16 residues. This CDR3 reads CASSKDRAIAKNIQYF. Here the CDR3 DNA reads TGTGCCAGCAGCAAGGACAGGGCTATAGCCAAAAACATTCAGTACTTC. Full variable domain (remainder filled in from reference TRBV5-4 and TRBJ2-4): ETGVTQSPTHLIKTRGQQVTLRCSSQSGHNTVSWYQQALGQGPQFIFQYYREEENGRGNFPPRFSGLQFPNYSSELNVNALELDDSALYLCASSKDRAIAKNIQYFGAGTRLSVL.

This clone occurred once. The V gene is TRBV7-9, the J gene TRBJ1-5; 10 nucleotides agree with TRBD1. V was clipped by 4 bases and J by 7 bases; unmatched bases: 16. This CDR3 has 18 residues. Per the germline V gene, CDR1 is SEHNR and CDR2 is FQNEAQ (reference sequence). In DNA, the CDR3 is TGTGCCAGCAGCTCGCACCTACGACAGGGGGCGAGAGGGCAGCCCCAGCATTTT. This translates into CASSSHLRQGARGQPQHF.

This chain connects TRBV30 to TRBJ2-7, with 7 bases identical to TRBD2. CDR1 and CDR2 from the germline V gene are GTSNPN and SVGIG (reference sequence). The CDR3 is made up of 15 amino acids. J gave up 6 bases and V 0 bases, and 11 bases lay outside the gene matches. CDR3 protein: CAWSVLVTSYSEQYF. The CDR3 DNA sequence: TGTGCCTGGAGTGTCTTGGTGACTAGCTATTCCGAGCAGTACTTC.

This clone has only one observation. This sequence joins TRBV15 and TRBJ1-5; 8 bases are a match to TRBD1. Unmatched junction bases numbered 5, after V lost 1 base and J lost 6 bases. Looked up from germline, CDR1 is LNHNV and CDR2 is YYDKDF (reference sequence). The CDR3 is made up of 15 amino acids. DNA of the CDR3: TGTGCCACCAGCAGAGGACAGGGGTATGGTCAGCCCCAGCATTTT. Its protein is CATSRGQGYGQPQHF.

V usage is TRBV25-1 and J usage is TRBJ2-6; D possibly corresponds to TRBD2 (5 bases). V was pared by 5 bases and J by 4 bases, with 18 bases between. The germline V gene has CDR1 MGHDK and CDR2 SYGVNS. The CDR3 is 17 amino acids. The CDR3 loop is CASSYPGIGPGANVLTF. The CDR3 DNA sequence: TGTGCCAGCAGTTACCCCGGGATAGGTCCGGGGGCCAACGTCCTGACTTTC.

This rearrangement joins TRBV5-1 to TRBJ2-3; the D is unclear. In germline, CDR1 is SGHRS, CDR2 YFSETQ. This CDR3 region has 15 residues. V lost 0 bases, J lost 1 base, and 9 bases lay in between. CDR3 bases: TGCGCCAGCAGCTTGGGCCAGGTGGGCACAGATACGCAGTATTTT. Protein product: CASSLGQVGTDTQYF.

The gene calls are TRBV27 and TRBJ2-1; D is possibly TRBD1 (5 bases). The germline V and J ends were trimmed by 1 base and 0 bases, with 7 bases remaining between them. Germline V gene lookup returns CDR1 MNHEY and CDR2 SMNVEV (reference sequence). The CDR3 consists of 15 residues. CDR3 coding DNA: TGTGCCAGCAGTTTATACAGGAGCTCCTACAATGAGCAGTTCTTC. Its protein is CASSLYRSSYNEQFF.

The chain uses TRBV19 and TRBJ1-1, with D possibly TRBD1 on 6 matching bases. This CDR3 has 13 residues. In germline, CDR1 is LNHDA, CDR2 SQIVND (reference sequence). V lost 5 bases to trimming and J lost 7 bases, with 14 bases between them. DNA for the CDR3: TGTGCCAGTAGTGGTTGGGGGCATAGTGAAGCTTTCTTT. Translation gives CASSGWGHSEAFF. Full variable domain (rest looked up from reference TRBV19 and TRBJ1-1): DGGITQSPKYLFRKEGQNVTLSCEQNLNHDAMYWYRQDPGQGLRLIYYSQIVNDFQKGDIAEGYSVSREKKESFPLTVTSAQKNPTAFYLCASSGWGHSEAFFGQGTRLTVV.

The chain has TRBV5-1 and TRBJ2-5; 8 nucleotides align to TRBD1. In germline, CDR1 is SGHRS, CDR2 YFSETQ. The CDR3 extends over 15 amino acids. Trimming at V came to 1 base and at J to 1 base, leaving 3 bases not matched to a gene. CDR3 protein: CASSLQDRAQETQYF. CDR3 nucleotides: TGCGCCAGCAGCTTGCAGGACAGGGCCCAAGAGACCCAGTACTTC.

This clone was seen once. J is TRBJ2-7 and V is TRBV5-1; tentative D call: TRBD1 (5 bases). Germline V gives CDR1 SGHRS, CDR2 YFSETQ. The CDR3 is 14 residues long. Trimming shortened V by 0 bases and J by 8 bases, and 15 bases separated the two germline ends. The CDR3 region is CASSLEDIGVQQYF. The CDR3 region has the DNA TGCGCCAGCAGCTTGGAGGATATAGGGGTGCAGCAGTACTTC.

V is TRBV9 and J is TRBJ1-6; tentative D call: TRBD1 (5 bases). The CDR3 spans 14 residues. The germline CDR1 and CDR2 sequences are SGDLS and YYNGEE. Trimming took 0 bases from V and 10 from J, leaving 11 bases between them. The CDR3, as DNA: TGTGCCAGCAGCGTAGTGGAGGGGCGCTCACCCCTCCACTTT. Amino acids: CASSVVEGRSPLHF.

The V gene is TRBV19, the J gene TRBJ2-5; TRBD1 agrees at 7 bases. The CDR3 is 14 amino acids. CDR1 is LNHDA, CDR2 SQIVND, per germline (reference sequence). V shed 0 bases, J shed 5 bases, and the junction held 3 bases outside the gene matches. The chain's CDR3 is CASSIDRGTETQYF. For the CDR3, the DNA is TGTGCCAGTAGTATAGACAGGGGGACGGAGACCCAGTACTTC.

The rearrangement uses TRBV6-5 and TRBJ2-3; D ambiguous. With 5 bases removed from V and 3 bases from J, the gap between germline ends came to 3 bases. The CDR3 extends over 11 amino acids. Germline V gene sequence: CDR1 MNHEY, CDR2 SVGAGI. The CDR3 region is CASSTTDTQYF. DNA of the CDR3: TGTGCCAGCAGTACTACAGATACGCAGTATTTT.

V is TRBV28 and J is TRBJ1-2; TRBD1 is a possible D gene (5 bases). Germline loops: CDR1 MDHEN, CDR2 SYDVKM. This CDR3 is built from 14 residues. The V end lost 4 bases, the J end lost 7 bases, and 16 bases lay between the germline ends. CDR3 residues: CASSSQPRAGGYTF. The CDR3 DNA is TGTGCCAGCAGTTCACAACCCAGGGCCGGTGGCTACACCTTC.

This chain joins TRBV29-1 and TRBJ2-7; 8 bases align to TRBD1. The CDR3 loop spans 18 amino acids. The J segment lost 1 base and the V segment lost 6 bases, leaving 20 bases of the junction unmatched. Germline assignment: CDR1 SQVTM and CDR2 ANQGSEA. CDR3 protein: CSVTTSGTGRGRSYEQYF. The CDR3 DNA follows: TGCAGCGTCACAACCTCCGGGACAGGTAGAGGAAGATCCTACGAGCAGTACTTC.

This clone was counted between two and nine times. The gene calls are TRBV30 and TRBJ2-2; 7 nucleotides match TRBD1. V shed 3 bases and J 0 bases; nucleotides not matched to a gene: 10. The germline gives CDR1 GTSNPN, CDR2 SVGIG (reference sequence). The CDR3 contains 17 residues. The CDR3 coding sequence is TGTGCCTGGAGACCCCGGGGACAGCTCCCGAACACCGGGGAGCTGTTTTTT. It codes for CAWRPRGQLPNTGELFF.

This sequence joins TRBV6-6 and TRBJ2-1; TRBD2 agrees at 8 bases. V dropped 6 bases and J dropped 3; count of bases not matched to a gene: 10. Germline V CDR1 and CDR2: MNHNY, SVGAGI (reference sequence). This CDR3 spans 16 amino acids. The chain's CDR3 is CASSLERGRDYNEQFF. CDR3 in DNA: TGTGCCAGCAGCCTAGAGCGGGGGCGGGACTACAATGAGCAGTTCTTC.